A selection of T cell receptor beta chains follows, all from one sample in a study of T cells after yellow fever vaccination. TCRdb used MiXCR to reprocess the 5' RACE reads, holding one entry per CDR3 protein. The data hold 300,000 or so distinct CDR3 sequences, with around 7% observed a single time. The sample in question was PBMCs, obtained about 41 days after the first yellow fever vaccination. The receptors were sampled from a man aged 18-30 years who received the YFV17D yellow fever vaccine. The CDR3 runs from the conserved cysteine through the conserved F or W. D genes are given only for firm matches. Size values are once, few and many counts, or a class for expanded clones, and some rows have none.

v_gene	j_gene	abundance	d_gene	CDR3nt	CDR3aa
TRBV20-1	TRBJ1-4	.	TRBD1	TGCAGTGCTAGAGATTTTGGGACAGGGGGCTTCTCTAATGAAAAACTGTTTTTT	CSARDFGTGGFSNEKLFF
TRBV3-1	TRBJ2-3	few	.	TGTGCCAGCAGCCGGAGACAGTCCTACACAGATACGCAGTATTTT	CASSRRQSYTDTQYF
TRBV30	TRBJ2-3	many	.	TGTGCCTGGAGTGATTCCGCGACGGCGGGTGCAGATACGCAGTATTTT	CAWSDSATAGADTQYF
TRBV5-1	TRBJ2-5	.	TRBD2	TGCGCCAGCAGCTTGGCCGGGACTAGAGCAGAGACCCAGTACTTC	CASSLAGTRAETQYF
TRBV7-2	TRBJ2-3	.	TRBD2	TGTGCCAGCAGCCCTCCTTACGGGGGGGCAGATACGCAGTATTTT	CASSPPYGGADTQYF
TRBV5-1	TRBJ2-5	few	TRBD1	TGCGCCAGCAGCAACAGGGGTGAGACCCAGTACTTC	CASSNRGETQYF
TRBV20-1	TRBJ1-2	.	.	TGCAGTGCTAGTGAGACAGTGTATGGCTACACCTTC	CSASETVYGYTF
TRBV7-2	TRBJ1-2	many	.	TGTGCCAGCAGCTTAGTGGACAGAGCTAACTATGGCTACACCTTC	CASSLVDRANYGYTF
TRBV4-1	TRBJ1-3	many	.	TGCGCCAGCAGCCAAGAAGGTGAGGCCCCGGAAGCCACCATATATTTT	CASSQEGEAPEATIYF
TRBV20-1	TRBJ2-1	few	TRBD2	TGCAGTGATCGACCTAGCGGCAATGAGCAGTTCTTC	CSDRPSGNEQFF
TRBV12-3/TRBV12-4	TRBJ2-1	.	.	TGTGCCAGCAGGAGAGGAGTAGAGCAGTTCTTC	CASRRGVEQFF
TRBV5-4	TRBJ1-1	few	TRBD1	TGTGCCAGCAGACACGACAGGGGGAACACTGAAGCTTTCTTT	CASRHDRGNTEAFF
TRBV24-1	TRBJ2-3	few	TRBD2	TGTGCCACCAGTTCTAGCGGAAGCACAGATACGCAGTATTTT	CATSSSGSTDTQYF
TRBV29-1	TRBJ1-1	few	.	TGCAGCCGTTGGCGTACTGAAGCTTTCTTT	CSRWRTEAFF
TRBV5-4	TRBJ2-5	.	TRBD1	TGTGCCAGCAGTGGGGACAGGGGAACTGAGACCCAGTACTTC	CASSGDRGTETQYF
TRBV27	TRBJ2-7	few	.	TGTGCCAGCAGCACCCCCCCACAGGGACACTACGAGCAGTACTTC	CASSTPPQGHYEQYF
TRBV4-2	TRBJ2-5	once	TRBD2	TGTGCCAGCAGCCAGGGGACTAGCGGGACCGGAGAGACCCAGTACTTC	CASSQGTSGTGETQYF
TRBV21-1	TRBJ1-1	few	.	TGTGCCAGCAGCAAAGTGGAAAGGCGGGGAACTGAAGCTTTCTTT	CASSKVERRGTEAFF
TRBV4-2	TRBJ1-6	.	.	TGTGCCAGCAGCCAACAGAGTCGTGCCTATAATTCACCCCTCCACTTT	CASSQQSRAYNSPLHF
TRBV27	TRBJ2-1	few	TRBD1	TGTGCCAGCAGTTGGGGACAGGGGGACAATGAGCAGTTCTTC	CASSWGQGDNEQFF
TRBV7-9	TRBJ1-1	.	.	TGTGCCAGCAGCTTAGGTCCAGGGGCGGCTTTCTTT	CASSLGPGAAFF
TRBV29-1	TRBJ2-3	.	TRBD2	TGCAGCGCTCCACTAGCGGGGGGCCGACTAGATACGCAGTATTTT	CSAPLAGGRLDTQYF
TRBV5-1	TRBJ2-2	once	TRBD1	TGCTCCAGCAGCACCGGGACAGGGTCCGGGGAGCTGTTTTTT	CSSSTGTGSGELFF
TRBV4-1	TRBJ2-7	few	.	TGCGCCAGCAGCCAAGATCATGCCCCGGAGTACTTC	CASSQDHAPEYF
TRBV7-8	TRBJ1-6	.	TRBD1	TGTGCCAGCAGCTACGAACCGGGACAGGTTTCACCCCTCCACTTT	CASSYEPGQVSPLHF
TRBV7-2	TRBJ1-5	.	.	TGTGCCAGCAGCTTGATTCCCAATAGCAATCAGCCCCAGCATTTT	CASSLIPNSNQPQHF